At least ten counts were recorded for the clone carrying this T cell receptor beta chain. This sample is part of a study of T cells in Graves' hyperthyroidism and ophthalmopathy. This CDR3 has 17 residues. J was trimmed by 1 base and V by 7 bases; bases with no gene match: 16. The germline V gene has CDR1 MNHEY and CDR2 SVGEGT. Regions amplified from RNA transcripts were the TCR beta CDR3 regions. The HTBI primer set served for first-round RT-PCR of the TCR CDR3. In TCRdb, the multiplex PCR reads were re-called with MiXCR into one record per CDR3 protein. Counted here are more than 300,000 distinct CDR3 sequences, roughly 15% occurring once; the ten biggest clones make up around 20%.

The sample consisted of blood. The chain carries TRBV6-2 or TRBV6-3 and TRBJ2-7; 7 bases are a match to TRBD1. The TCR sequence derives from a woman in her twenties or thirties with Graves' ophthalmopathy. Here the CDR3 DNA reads TGTGCCAGCATCCCCGGACAGGCGTCCCAACTATCCTACGAGCAGTACTTC. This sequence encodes CASIPGQASQLSYEQYF.